This entry lists 18 T cell receptor beta chains sequenced from one sample in a study of blood T cell repertoires in COVID-19. Sequenced by immunoSEQ multiplex PCR; TCRdb stores in-frame clones only, minus some. The sample gives 170,000 or so clones, approximately 83% of which show up once; roughly 1.4% is in the top ten. Sequencing was done on a sample of peripheral blood. These receptors were collected from a human donor in a cohort sampled during active COVID-19.

The gene calls are TRBV5-6 and TRBJ1-1; 10 bases map to TRBD1. Germline CDR1 is SGHDT and CDR2 is YYEEEE. The V gene end was trimmed by 4 bases and the J gene end by 2 bases; junction bases not matched to a gene: 17. The CDR3 contains 19 residues. The chain's CDR3 is CASSPLPYRDRGGNTEAFF. CDR3 DNA: TGTGCCAGCAGCCCTCTACCTTACCGGGACAGGGGAGGTAACACTGAAGCTTTCTTT.

The V gene is TRBV4-1, the J gene TRBJ2-7; TRBD2 is a possible D gene (6 bases). This CDR3 region has 15 residues. V was cut by 0 bases and J by 5 bases, with 14 bases left in between. The germline V gene has CDR1 MGHRA and CDR2 YSYEKL. Written as DNA, the CDR3 is TGCGCCAGCAGCCAAGAATTTGGGGGGTTCAACGAGCAGTACTTC. Amino acids: CASSQEFGGFNEQYF.

The chain recombines TRBV7-2 with TRBJ1-1; D remains unclear. Germline V CDR1 and CDR2: SGHTA, FQGNSA. The V end lost 4 bases, the J end lost 1 base, and 7 bases lay between the germline ends. The CDR3 has 13 amino acids. The CDR3 sequence is CASSSQANTEAFF. The CDR3 DNA reads as TGTGCCAGCAGCTCCCAGGCGAACACTGAAGCTTTCTTT.

This clone was picked up a small number of times. The chain has TRBV5-8 and TRBJ1-2, with TRBD1 matching over 8 bases. The CDR3 totals 14 residues. V was clipped by 5 bases and J by 3 bases; unmatched bases: 6. Germline V CDR1 and CDR2: SGHTS, YDEGEE. In nucleotides, the CDR3 is TGTGCCAGCAGTCCCCAGGGGGCTGACTATGGCTACACCTTC. Amino acids: CASSPQGADYGYTF.

This chain joins TRBV7-2 and TRBJ2-7; D gene uncertain. V lost 5 bases and J lost 2, with 13 bases in between. The CDR3 is 14 residues long. The germline CDR1 and CDR2 sequences are SGHTA and FQGNSA. CDR3 DNA: TGTGCCAGCAGCCCCCGGAGCCGGGCCTACGAGCAGTACTTC. Translating it yields CASSPRSRAYEQYF. Supplemented by reference TRBV7-2 and TRBJ2-7, the full variable domain reads GAGVSQSPSNKVTEKGKDVELRCDPISGHTALYWYRQSLGQGLEFLIYFQGNSAPDKSGLPSDRFSAERTGGSVSTLTIQRTQQEDSAVYLCASSPRSRAYEQYFGPGTRLTVT.

This chain links TRBV19 with TRBJ2-5; D is uncertain. Matching the DNA end better, TRBJ2-7 makes the J call doubtful. The CDR3 is made up of 14 amino acids. Looked up from germline, CDR1 is LNHDA and CDR2 is SQIVND (reference sequence). The CDR3 DNA reads TGTGCCAGTAGTATAGACAGGCATGCCTACGAGCAGTACTTC. This translates into CASSIDRHAYEQYF.

J is TRBJ2-1 and V is TRBV6-2 or TRBV6-3, with 11 bases identical to TRBD2. This CDR3 has 16 residues. V lost 5 bases to trimming and J lost 5 bases; unmatched junction nucleotides: 8. The germline V gene has CDR1 MNHEY and CDR2 SVGEGT. The CDR3 nucleotides read TGTGCCAGCAGTGACACCGGGACTAGCGGTAACAATGAGCAGTTCTTC. It specifies CASSDTGTSGNNEQFF.

The chain employs TRBV5-1 and TRBJ2-7; perhaps TRBD2 as D (5 bases). Trimming took off 4 bases at V and 7 bases at J, with 15 bases between the two ends. CDR3 size: 13 residues. Germline-derived CDR1 and CDR2 are SGHRS and YFSETQ. The CDR3 loop reads CASSQIVREEQYF. DNA for the CDR3: TGCGCCAGCAGCCAAATCGTGAGGGAGGAGCAGTACTTC.

This clone came up once. The chain is built from TRBV7-9 and TRBJ2-2; 8 bases are a match to TRBD2. CDR3 length: 15 amino acids. With V trimmed by 10 bases and J by 4 bases, 11 bases remained unmatched. Germline V CDR1 and CDR2: SEHNR, FQNEAQ (reference sequence). The CDR3 spells CATATAGGFTGELFF. CDR3 DNA sequence: TGTGCCACTGCGACCGCGGGGGGATTCACCGGGGAGCTGTTTTTT.

The chain has TRBV20-1 and TRBJ2-7, with D possibly matching TRBD1 (6 bases). The CDR3 runs 15 residues. The germline V gene has CDR1 DFQATT and CDR2 SNEGSKA (reference sequence). V was pared by 3 bases and J by 6 bases, with 21 bases between. The CDR3 region is CSASLPPGHPTEQYF. CDR3 DNA: TGCAGTGCTAGTCTCCCTCCGGGACATCCCACCGAGCAGTACTTC.

The CDR3 DNA sequence: TGTGCCAGCAGCTTAGGCCTAACTGACGGGTTTAGGTATGGCTACACCTTC. This sequence encodes CASSLGLTDGFRYGYTF. The chain recombines TRBV13 with TRBJ1-2, with no clear D. There are 17 residues in the CDR3. Deletions cut 0 bases from V and 5 bases from J, with 19 bases between. The germline gives CDR1 PRHDT, CDR2 FYEKMQ (reference sequence).

The CDR3 sequence: CASSLAELVSYEQYF. CDR3 in DNA: TGTGCCAGCAGCTTGGCCGAACTAGTCTCCTACGAGCAGTACTTC. V gene TRBV5-6 combines with J gene TRBJ2-7; weak D call: TRBD2 (5 bases). Germline CDR1 reads SGHDT; CDR2 reads YYEEEE. The CDR3 is 15 residues long. Trimming shortened V by 0 bases and J by 0 bases, and 10 bases separated the two germline ends. The full variable domain, with the rest looked up from reference TRBV5-6 and TRBJ2-7, is DAGVTQSPTHLIKTRGQQVTLRCSPKSGHDTVSWYQQALGQGPQFIFQYYEEEERQRGNFPDRFSGHQFPNYSSELNVNALLLGDSALYLCASSLAELVSYEQYFGPGTRLTVT.

This sequence joins TRBV2 and TRBJ2-1; 10 bases agree with TRBD2. CDR3 length: 17 residues. Germline V gives CDR1 SNHLY, CDR2 FYNNEI. V was pared by 4 bases and J by 0 bases, with 6 bases of the junction left unmatched. CDR3 coding DNA: TGTGCCAGCAGTGGTCAGCGGGAGGGCCTCTCCTACAATGAGCAGTTCTTC. The encoded protein is CASSGQREGLSYNEQFF.

The chain employs TRBV5-4 and TRBJ1-6; TRBD1 agrees at 9 bases. The CDR3 has 15 amino acids. Trimming at V came to 4 bases and at J to 7 bases, leaving 6 bases not matched to a gene. In germline, CDR1 is SGHNT, CDR2 YYREEE (reference sequence). The CDR3 nucleotides read TGTGCCAGCAGCGCGATGACAGGGGGGAATTCACCCCTCCACTTT. Translation gives CASSAMTGGNSPLHF.

The chain links TRBV7-2 to TRBJ1-1; the match to TRBD1 covers 10 bases. V lost 4 bases and J lost 4; bases outside the gene matches: 9. The CDR3 spans 16 residues. CDR1 SGHTA and CDR2 FQGNSA come from the germline V gene. The CDR3 sequence: CASSSTGGGWGTEAFF. DNA of the CDR3: TGTGCCAGCAGCTCGACAGGGGGCGGGTGGGGCACTGAAGCTTTCTTT.

This clone was found a few times. The chain links TRBV28 to TRBJ2-7; TRBD1 matches 7 bases. The CDR3 sequence is 14 residues long. Germline V gene sequence: CDR1 MDHEN, CDR2 SYDVKM. V lost 2 bases and J lost 3; bases outside the gene matches: 4. Here the CDR3 reads CASSLGTGVYEQYF. The CDR3 DNA is TGTGCCAGCAGTTTAGGAACAGGGGTCTACGAGCAGTACTTC.

The chain is built from TRBV24-1 and TRBJ2-7, with 8 bases fitting TRBD2. This CDR3 has 14 residues. Germline values: CDR1 KGHDR, CDR2 SFDVKD. With 3 bases clipped from V and 3 bases from J, the junction kept 3 bases outside the gene matches. This CDR3 reads CATSDQGTSYEQYF. In DNA, the CDR3 is TGTGCCACCAGTGATCAAGGGACTAGCTACGAGCAGTACTTC.

V usage is TRBV5-4 and J usage is TRBJ1-6; tentatively, D is TRBD1 (5 bases). Trimming removed 0 bases at V and 5 bases at J, with 6 bases between. Germline CDR1 and CDR2: SGHNT and YYREEE (reference sequence). The CDR3 runs 14 residues. The CDR3 is CASSLGTNNSPLHF. The DNA of the CDR3 is TGTGCCAGCAGCTTGGGGACAAATAATTCACCCCTCCACTTT.